This TCR beta chain was identified during a study of OX40 agonist ivuxolimab in advanced cancers. Study as a whole: The patients received agonistic anti-OX40 (CD134) antibody ivuxolimab.

Here immunoSEQ multiplex PCR was the method, and the copy in TCRdb shows in-frame clones only, minus some. This repertoire shows about 76,000 clones, 85% to 90% found once; its top ten account for roughly 13%. Germline CDR1 reads ENHRY; CDR2 reads SYGVKD. The V gene end was trimmed by 10 bases and the J gene end by 1 base; junction bases not matched to a gene: 10. The CDR3 covers 15 residues. The chain employs TRBV10-3 and TRBJ1-5, with 7 bases aligning to TRBD1. This receptor was obtained from an adult with an advanced solid tumor such as melanoma, head and neck, liver or kidney cancer. This specimen consisted of CD4+ or CD8+ T cells sorted from blood, obtained in a trial of the OX40 agonist ivuxolimab. DNA of the CDR3: TGTGCCACCGCGACAGGGAGAGTCAGCAATCAGCCCCAGCATTTT. Protein sequence: CATATGRVSNQPQHF.